This T cell receptor beta chain was retrieved from a study of T cell repertoires in cytomegalovirus infection. The overall study: Public TCR beta signatures marked donors with CMV infection and the matching HLA. Study results and limitations: Cumulative public TCR beta family frequency identified carriers of CMV plus the relevant HLA.

This clonotype was recorded many times. As yet, its antigen is unknown. TCRdb redid the calling of the reads with MiXCR, one entry per CDR3 protein. The sample lists under 200,000 distinct CDR3 sequences; less than 9.5% were seen once. Trimming left V 7 bases short and J 4 bases short, with 16 bases between. Germline assignment: CDR1 MDHEN and CDR2 SYDVKM. The CDR3 contains 14 residues. The chain uses TRBV28 and TRBJ1-1, with D possibly TRBD1 on 5 matching bases. The clonotype comes from a human donor in good health (CMV status not recorded). Some clones in this sample may be carry-over from other donors' samples. Sequences were obtained from PBMCs. The chain's CDR3 is CASTRAGSFTEAFF. CDR3 nucleotides: TGTGCCAGCACCCGGGCAGGGTCATTCACTGAAGCTTTCTTT. The full variable domain, in which reference TRBV28 and TRBJ1-1 provide the parts outside the CDR3, is DVKVTQSSRYLVKRTGEKVFLECVQDMDHENMFWYRQDPGLGLRLIYFSYDVKMKEKGDIPEGYSVSREKKERFSLILESASTNQTSMYLCASTRAGSFTEAFFGQGTRLTVV.